The 22 T cell receptor beta chains in this list originate from one sample, sequenced in a study of blood T cell repertoires in COVID-19. TCRdb keeps only in-frame clones here, not all; method: immunoSEQ multiplex PCR. The sample consists of approximately 240,000 clones, 79% of them appearing once. The sample comprised peripheral blood. Every receptor here comes from a woman in her forties with active or convalescent COVID-19.

The rearrangement uses TRBV6-6 and TRBJ1-5, with 7 bases that match TRBD1. This CDR3 comprises 17 residues. Germline V gives CDR1 MNHNY, CDR2 SVGAGI (reference sequence). The J segment lost 0 bases and the V segment lost 5 bases, leaving 10 bases of the junction unmatched. The CDR3 DNA follows: TGTGCCAGCAGTCGAGGCGACAGGGAGTATAGCAATCAGCCCCAGCATTTT. Its protein product is CASSRGDREYSNQPQHF.

This sequence joins TRBV27 and TRBJ1-1, with no clear D. This CDR3 comprises 11 residues. The ends were cut back, 11 bases at V and 1 base at J, with 8 bases in the middle. Germline V gene data show CDR1 as MNHEY and CDR2 as SMNVEV (reference sequence). The CDR3 sequence is CAVLRNTEAFF. The CDR3 DNA follows: TGTGCCGTCCTTCGGAACACTGAAGCTTTCTTT.

The chain is built from TRBV29-1 and TRBJ1-4; possibly TRBD1 for D (6 bases). With 7 bases removed from V and 4 bases from J, the gap between germline ends came to 19 bases. The CDR3 contains 15 residues. The V gene's germline CDR1 is SQVTM and CDR2 ANQGSEA. The CDR3 DNA reads as TGCAGCGCCTGGGGCCGGGCAGGGGATAATGAAAAACTGTTTTTT. It translates to CSAWGRAGDNEKLFF. Full variable domain (missing parts from reference TRBV29-1 and TRBJ1-4): SAVISQKPSRDICQRGTSLTIQCQVDSQVTMMFWYRQQPGQSLTLIATANQGSEATYESGFVIDKFPISRPNLTFSTLTVSNMSPEDSSIYLCSAWGRAGDNEKLFFGSGTQLSVL.

The chain employs TRBV7-9 and TRBJ1-4; unclear D gene. Germline V gene sequence: CDR1 SEHNR, CDR2 FQNEAQ (reference sequence). The V gene lost 1 base and the J gene lost 5 bases, with 17 bases spanning the gap. This CDR3 is built from 17 residues. DNA for the CDR3: TGTGCCAGCAGCTTAGGGACTGCCACCTCCCCGAATGAAAAACTGTTTTTT. This gives the protein CASSLGTATSPNEKLFF.

J is TRBJ1-4 and V is TRBV3-1 (or the pseudogene TRBV3-2); perhaps TRBD1 as D (5 bases). Germline V lookup: CDR1 LGHDT, CDR2 YNNKEL (reference sequence). Trimming took off 3 bases at V and 8 bases at J, with 10 bases between the two ends. CDR3 length: 13 residues. CDR3 residues: CASSHGGHEKLFF. CDR3 sequence (DNA): TGTGCCAGCAGCCATGGCGGACACGAAAAACTGTTTTTT.

V is TRBV10-3 and J is TRBJ1-5, with 10 bases matching TRBD1. The CDR3 is made up of 16 amino acids. V trimming: 2 bases; J trimming: 3 bases; junction bases outside the gene matches: 4. Germline CDR1 and CDR2: ENHRY and SYGVKD. The CDR3 here is CAISETGTGANQPQHF. The CDR3 nucleotides read TGTGCCATCAGTGAGACCGGGACAGGGGCCAATCAGCCCCAGCATTTT.

Concerning this clone: Other DNA sequences in the sample encode the same CDR3. The chain recombines TRBV6-1 with TRBJ1-2; D call uncertain. This CDR3 contains 14 residues. Trimming stripped 1 base from V and 0 bases from J, with 6 bases between. Germline values: CDR1 MNHNS, CDR2 SASEGT. CDR3 in amino acids: CASSEGPANYGYTF. The CDR3 DNA reads TGTGCCAGCAGTGAAGGCCCGGCTAACTATGGCTACACCTTC.

The genes are TRBV19 and TRBJ1-6, with 8 bases aligning to TRBD1. This CDR3 region has 18 residues. The germline CDR1 and CDR2 sequences are LNHDA and SQIVND (reference sequence). V lost 4 bases, J lost 10 bases, and 18 bases stayed unmatched. CDR3 region: CASSTGTGGRRARSPLHF. The CDR3 nucleotides are TGTGCCAGTAGTACCGGGACAGGAGGAAGGAGGGCGAGGTCACCCCTCCACTTT.

This chain connects TRBV5-1 to TRBJ2-1; 8 bases are shared with TRBD2. Looked up from germline, CDR1 is SGHRS and CDR2 is YFSETQ. V trimming: 3 bases; J trimming: 6 bases; junction bases outside the gene matches: 5. The CDR3 has 14 amino acids. CDR3 protein: CASSSGGLSNEQFF. The CDR3 coding sequence is TGCGCCAGCAGCTCGGGGGGGCTTAGCAATGAGCAGTTCTTC.

In its sample, this clone was seen once. V gene TRBV18 combines with J gene TRBJ2-1; D may be TRBD1 (6 bases). Trimming stripped 2 bases from V and 8 bases from J, with 13 bases between. Germline V gene lookup returns CDR1 KGHSH and CDR2 LQKENI. The CDR3 consists of 14 residues. CDR3 protein: CASSPIPGVDEQFF. CDR3 coding DNA: TGTGCCAGCTCACCAATACCAGGGGTTGATGAGCAGTTCTTC.

The genes are TRBV3-1 (or the pseudogene TRBV3-2) and TRBJ2-7; unclear D gene. Trimming took off 2 bases at V and 2 bases at J, with 10 bases between the two ends. Germline CDR1 is LGHDT and CDR2 is YNNKEL (reference sequence). The CDR3 contains 14 residues. The CDR3 DNA is TGTGCCAGCAGCCAAAAACAGTTGGCCTACGAGCAGTACTTC. This codes for CASSQKQLAYEQYF.

CDR3 region: CASSEADRGPGYTF. The CDR3 region has the DNA TGTGCCAGCAGTGAAGCGGACAGGGGGCCCGGCTACACCTTC. The chain recombines TRBV6-1 with TRBJ1-2; 11 bases agree with TRBD1. Germline V gives CDR1 MNHNS, CDR2 SASEGT. J gave up 8 bases and V 0 bases, and 2 bases lay outside the gene matches. The CDR3 runs 14 residues.

This chain connects TRBV3-1 (or the pseudogene TRBV3-2) to TRBJ1-2; D ambiguous. The CDR3 sequence is 13 residues long. V lost 1 base and J lost 8, with 11 bases in between. Germline V gene lookup returns CDR1 LGHDT and CDR2 YNNKEL (reference sequence). This CDR3 is CASSQARSGGYTF. The CDR3 DNA is TGTGCCAGCAGCCAAGCACGATCCGGGGGCTACACCTTC.

The chain carries TRBV19 and TRBJ1-2, with 9 nucleotides matching TRBD1. Unmatched junction bases numbered 4, after V lost 10 bases and J lost 7 bases. Germline CDR1 and CDR2: LNHDA and SQIVND (reference sequence). The CDR3 has 11 residues. The DNA for the CDR3 is TGTGCCACCACAGGGGGCGGTGGCTACACCTTC. This codes for CATTGGGGYTF.

This clone showed up just once. The V gene is TRBV28, the J gene TRBJ1-6; D gene unclear. Germline V gene lookup returns CDR1 MDHEN and CDR2 SYDVKM. Trimming pared 2 bases from V and 8 bases from J, leaving 7 bases between. CDR3 length: 13 residues. The CDR3 sequence is CASSLGGYSPLHF. The CDR3 nucleotides read TGTGCCAGCAGTTTAGGAGGGTATTCACCCCTCCACTTT. The full variable domain, with the rest looked up from reference TRBV28 and TRBJ1-6, is DVKVTQSSRYLVKRTGEKVFLECVQDMDHENMFWYRQDPGLGLRLIYFSYDVKMKEKGDIPEGYSVSREKKERFSLILESASTNQTSMYLCASSLGGYSPLHFGNGTRLTVT.

The chain couples TRBV6-5 to TRBJ2-7, with D possibly being TRBD2 (5 bases). Germline CDR1 reads MNHEY; CDR2 reads SVGAGI. The CDR3 loop spans 16 amino acids. Trimming cost V 0 bases and J 5 bases, with 17 bases left between them. CDR3 bases: TGTGCCAGCAGTTACTCGAGGGTAAGCCCCACTGACGAGCAGTACTTC. It yields the protein CASSYSRVSPTDEQYF.

This clone occurred a few times. This chain links TRBV28 with TRBJ2-6; 7 nucleotides line up with TRBD1. Germline assignment: CDR1 MDHEN and CDR2 SYDVKM. This CDR3 has 22 amino acids. Trimming cost V 3 bases and J 0 bases; bases outside gene matches: 20. This CDR3 is CASSFPFSRDRGPHSGANVLTF. In DNA, the CDR3 is TGTGCCAGCAGTTTCCCTTTTTCACGGGACAGAGGACCCCACTCTGGGGCCAACGTCCTGACTTTC. The variable domain in full, completed from reference TRBV28 and TRBJ2-6, reads DVKVTQSSRYLVKRTGEKVFLECVQDMDHENMFWYRQDPGLGLRLIYFSYDVKMKEKGDIPEGYSVSREKKERFSLILESASTNQTSMYLCASSFPFSRDRGPHSGANVLTFGAGSRLTVL.

The CDR3 protein is CASSPETASLQETQYF. CDR3 sequence (DNA): TGTGCCAGCTCACCAGAAACAGCCAGTCTCCAAGAGACCCAGTACTTC. The V and J genes are TRBV18 and TRBJ2-5; D gene uncertain. V dropped 2 bases and J dropped 1 base, with 14 bases sitting between them. Germline lookup yields CDR1 KGHSH and CDR2 LQKENI. This CDR3 has 16 residues.

This clone has just one count. V is TRBV12-3 or TRBV12-4 and J is TRBJ1-5; D ambiguous. V shed 6 bases and J shed 7 bases, with 13 bases lying between them. The CDR3 totals 13 residues. The CDR3 loop reads CASSLTGKQPQHF. CDR3 nucleotide sequence: TGTGCCAGCAGCCTTACGGGGAAACAGCCCCAGCATTTT.

This clone has just one count. V gene TRBV10-3 combines with J gene TRBJ1-1; D is undetermined. The CDR3 consists of 14 residues. Trimming left V 6 bases short and J 1 base short, with 12 bases between. CDR1 is ENHRY and CDR2 is SYGVKD in the germline V gene. The CDR3: CAIRPAGRNTEAFF. Written as DNA, the CDR3 is TGTGCCATCAGACCCGCGGGCCGGAACACTGAAGCTTTCTTT.

The chain joins TRBV28 to TRBJ1-5; 11 positions match TRBD1. The CDR3 is 14 residues long. The germline V gene has CDR1 MDHEN and CDR2 SYDVKM. Unmatched junction bases numbered 2, after V lost 3 bases and J lost 7 bases. The CDR3 region has the DNA TGTGCCAGCAGTTTCGGGACAGGGGGACAGCCCCAGCATTTT. Its translation is CASSFGTGGQPQHF.

This chain connects TRBV7-2 to TRBJ1-4; D gene uncertain. The CDR3 consists of 14 residues. CDR1 is SGHTA, CDR2 FQGNSA, per germline. Trimming stripped 2 bases from V and 7 bases from J, with 11 bases between. CDR3 residues: CASSLLGRSEKLFF. DNA of the CDR3: TGTGCCAGCAGCTTACTGGGGAGGAGTGAAAAACTGTTTTTT.